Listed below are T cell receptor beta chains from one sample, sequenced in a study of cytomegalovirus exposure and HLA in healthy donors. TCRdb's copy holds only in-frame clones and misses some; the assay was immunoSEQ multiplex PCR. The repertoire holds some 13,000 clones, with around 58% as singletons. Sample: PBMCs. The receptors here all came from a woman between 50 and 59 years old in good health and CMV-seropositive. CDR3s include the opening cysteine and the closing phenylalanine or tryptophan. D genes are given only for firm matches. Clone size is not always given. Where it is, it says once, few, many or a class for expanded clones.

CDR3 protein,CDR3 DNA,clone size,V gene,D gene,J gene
CASSRLAESTDTQYF,TGTGCCAGCAGCCGACTAGCGGAGAGCACAGATACGCAGTATTTT,-,TRBV6-1,TRBD2,TRBJ2-3
CASSLVLAREQYF,TGTGCCAGCAGCTTAGTTTTAGCTAGGGAGCAGTACTTC,-,TRBV11-2,-,TRBJ2-7
CSVSGTSSYEQYF,TGCAGCGTATCCGGGACTAGTTCCTACGAGCAGTACTTC,-,TRBV29-1,TRBD2,TRBJ2-7
CASSLSQGYTF,TGTGCCAGCAGCCTCTCCCAGGGCTACACCTTC,few,TRBV25-1,-,TRBJ1-2
CASSYSQGTGYTF,TGTGCCAGCAGTTACTCCCAGGGAACTGGCTACACCTTC,few,TRBV6-5,-,TRBJ1-2
CASSPGLKNPYEQYF,TGCGCCAGCAGCCCAGGACTAAAAAACCCCTACGAGCAGTACTTC,-,TRBV4-1,-,TRBJ2-7
CASSPSGDGEEFF,TGTGCCAGCAGCCCCTCGGGAGACGGGGAGGAGTTCTTC,-,TRBV5-8,-,TRBJ2-1
CAHYRGDSGELFF,TGTGCCCACTACCGGGGGGATAGCGGGGAGCTGTTTTTT,-,TRBV6-6,TRBD2,TRBJ2-2
CSVKLAGTNTGELFF,TGCAGCGTCAAATTAGCGGGAACGAACACCGGGGAGCTGTTTTTT,-,TRBV29-1,TRBD2,TRBJ2-2
CASSLLGLAGGLYEQYF,TGTGCCAGCAGCCTGCTGGGACTAGCGGGAGGACTCTACGAGCAGTACTTC,-,TRBV4-2,TRBD2,TRBJ2-7
CAWSHTDYEQYF,TGCGCCTGGAGTCACACCGACTACGAGCAGTACTTC,-,TRBV30,-,TRBJ2-7
CASSSFYEQYF,TGTGCCAGCAGCTCCTTCTACGAGCAGTACTTC,-,TRBV5-6,-,TRBJ2-7
CARSLVYTSQLCSYNEQFF,TGTGCCAGAAGCTTGGTTTACACTAGCCAGCTTTGCTCCTACAATGAGCAGTTCTTC,medium-sized,TRBV5-3,-,TRBJ2-1
CASSEWGTAQPEAFF,TGTGCCAGCAGTGAATGGGGGACTGCCCAACCTGAAGCTTTCTTT,few,TRBV25-1,-,TRBJ1-1
CASSQDRGYTDTQYF,TGCGCCAGCAGCCAAGACAGGGGCTACACAGATACGCAGTATTTT,-,TRBV4-3,-,TRBJ2-3
CASRYPGQGNEQYF,TGCGCCAGCAGATACCCGGGACAGGGCAACGAGCAGTACTTC,once,TRBV10-1,TRBD1,TRBJ2-7
CASSQDWRGNEKLFF,TGCGCCAGCAGCCAAGATTGGCGCGGGAATGAAAAACTGTTTTTT,-,TRBV4-1,-,TRBJ1-4
CASSISRLETQYF,TGTGCCAGTAGTATAAGTAGACTCGAGACCCAGTACTTC,-,TRBV19,-,TRBJ2-5
CSVEVTDRVYGYTF,TGCAGCGTTGAAGTTACTGACAGGGTCTATGGCTACACCTTC,-,TRBV29-1,TRBD1,TRBJ1-2
CASSSSHEKLFF,TGTGCCAGCTCTTCCAGTCATGAAAAACTGTTTTTT,-,TRBV28,-,TRBJ1-4
CAWSVRVETQYF,TGTGCCTGGAGTGTACGGGTGGAGACCCAGTACTTC,-,TRBV30,-,TRBJ2-5
CASSSQGEKLFF,TGTGCCAGCAGCTCCCAGGGTGAAAAACTGTTTTTT,-,TRBV7-2,-,TRBJ1-4
CASSQEPGYTGELFF,TGCGCCAGCAGCCAAGAACCAGGGTACACCGGGGAGCTGTTTTTT,-,TRBV4-3,-,TRBJ2-2